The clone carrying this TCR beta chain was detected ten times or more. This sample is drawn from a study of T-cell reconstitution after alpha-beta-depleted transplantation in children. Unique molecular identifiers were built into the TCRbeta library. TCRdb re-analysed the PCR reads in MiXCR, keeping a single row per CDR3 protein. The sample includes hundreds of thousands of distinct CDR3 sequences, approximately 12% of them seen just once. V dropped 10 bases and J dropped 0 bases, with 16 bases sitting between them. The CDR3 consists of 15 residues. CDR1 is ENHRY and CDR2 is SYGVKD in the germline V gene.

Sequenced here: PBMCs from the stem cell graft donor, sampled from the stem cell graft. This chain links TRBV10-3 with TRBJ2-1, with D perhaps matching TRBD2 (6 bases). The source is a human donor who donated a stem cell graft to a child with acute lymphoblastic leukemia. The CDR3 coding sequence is TGTGCCAGTAATAGCGGCCGGAGCTCCTACAATGAGCAGTTCTTC. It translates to CASNSGRSSYNEQFF.